The clone carrying this T cell receptor (beta chain) occurred many times. This sample was included in a study of T cells in Graves' hyperthyroidism and ophthalmopathy. The V segment lost 1 base and the J segment 5 bases; nucleotides outside the gene matches: 9. This CDR3 is built from 17 residues. CDR1 is MNHNS and CDR2 is SASEGT in the germline V gene. Authors of the study amplified TCR beta CDR3 regions from RNA transcripts. HTBI primers were used for first-round RT-PCR of the TCR CDR3. A single record per CDR3 protein comes from TCRdb applying MiXCR to the multiplex PCR reads. The sample includes 350,000 to 400,000 distinct CDR3 sequences, about 18% of them seen just once.

The sample comprised blood. The source is a woman between 18 and 29 years old with Graves' hyperthyroidism. The V call is TRBV6-1, the J call TRBJ2-5, with 11 bases lining up with TRBD2. The chain's CDR3 is CASSEGVSASGRETQYF. The CDR3, as DNA: TGTGCCAGCAGTGAAGGGGTGTCGGCTAGCGGGAGGGAGACCCAGTACTTC.